The source of this TCR beta chain is a study of STAT5B mutations in CD4+ large granular lymphocyte leukemia. Germline CDR1 and CDR2: GTSNPN and SVGIG (reference sequence). V was pared by 1 base and J by 7 bases, with 14 bases between. This CDR3 has 15 amino acids. Using immunoSEQ multiplex PCR, the repertoire was profiled, and TCRdb retains in-frame clones only, with some absent. The sample yields fewer than 40,000 clones, roughly two thirds seen once. What was sequenced was CD4+ T cells from blood buffy coats. This TCR was sampled from a human donor in good health. The gene calls are TRBV30 and TRBJ1-6; TRBD1 might be the D (6 bases). CDR3 nucleotides: TGTGCCTGGAGTGAAGTTCAGGGGTCGAATTCACCCCTCCACTTT. Translating gives CAWSEVQGSNSPLHF. Complete variable domain (other parts from reference TRBV30 and TRBJ1-6): SQTIHQWPATLVQPVGSPLSLECTVEGTSNPNLYWYRQAAGRGLQLLFYSVGIGQISSEVPQNLSASRPQDRQFILSSKKLLLSDSGFYLCAWSEVQGSNSPLHFGNGTRLTVT.